What follows is one T cell receptor beta chain and its context. The antigen remains unidentified. The data derive from a study of cytomegalovirus exposure and HLA in healthy donors. Turning to the study itself: The 120 validation repertoires matched the roughly 700 first-cohort repertoires in platform, a later analysis reported. Study findings and constraints: Associated with cytomegalovirus, according to the listing, were around 170 TCR beta chains. High specificity and sensitivity for cytomegalovirus status were reported for the classifier.

Trimming pared 1 base from V and 5 bases from J, leaving 11 bases between. The CDR3 consists of 14 residues. Germline V gene sequence: CDR1 MNHEY, CDR2 SMNVEV (reference sequence). Some clones are missing from TCRdb's copy, which holds only in-frame ones; the method was immunoSEQ multiplex PCR. The profile shows some 140,000 clones, 84% of them singletons. The rearrangement uses TRBV27 and TRBJ2-5; D may be TRBD1 (6 bases). The material sequenced was PBMCs. This clonotype was sampled from a woman aged 25-40 years in good health and CMV-seronegative. CDR3 in DNA: TGTGCCAGCAGTTTATTTCAGGGGTTTGAGACCCAGTACTTC. This sequence encodes CASSLFQGFETQYF.